The source of this TCR beta chain is a study of blood T cell repertoires in COVID-19. At the level of the study: Collection of acute and convalescent COVID-19 samples took place in the United States, Italy and Spain. T cells, B-cell-depleted T cells, or PBMCs provided the cDNA or gDNA that served as material.

Trimming at V came to 0 bases and at J to 9 bases, leaving 5 bases not matched to a gene. CDR3 size: 14 residues. Germline values: CDR1 SGHDT, CDR2 YYEEEE. This clone was seen only a few times. In the study's own analysis: Estimates of nucleated cell counts were drawn from the amplification of reference gene primers. Sequencing was performed with immunoSEQ multiplex PCR; in TCRdb, only in-frame clones are kept and a portion is missing. V, J and clone size reflect that table, while D and trimming were determined from the DNA. The sample carries 250,000 to 350,000 clones, about four fifths recorded once.

Sequencing was carried out using peripheral blood. The TCR was taken from a woman aged 50 to 65 with acute or convalescent COVID-19. The J gene is TRBJ1-1, the V gene TRBV5-6, with 10 nucleotides matching TRBD1. Here the CDR3 DNA reads TGTGCCAGCAGCTTGGTAGGGACAGGGGCAAAAGCTTTCTTT. Its translation: CASSLVGTGAKAFF.